The following is a TCR beta chain sequence with its context. Its antigen specificity is not known. Per-base quality was not reported, and no clone a single base away is much larger than it. This entry comes from a study of CD8+ T cells in alopecia areata (dated by TCRdb to about 2018). General notes on the study: The treated patients, all with moderate-to-severe alopecia areata, were enrolled in an open-label pilot trial of oral tofacitinib given at 5 to 10 mg twice daily. Tofacitinib was given for 6 to 18 months, followed by 6 months of follow-up off drug to assess delayed response and recurrence. High-throughput TCRbeta sequencing was used to examine T cell clonal expansion in alopecia areata in both the C3H/HeJ mouse model and human patients. Human TCRbeta sequencing covered scalp tissue and sorted CD4+ and CD8+ peripheral blood T cells from patchy and totalis/universalis alopecia areata patients and healthy controls. Biopsies were taken from tofacitinib-treated patients at baseline and at 4 and 24 weeks of treatment, and a later scalp biopsy was taken in several of the tofacitinib-treated patients. Clonality in the scalp was compared among normal scalp (n=4), patchy alopecia areata scalp (n=8), and alopecia totalis/universalis scalp (n=8). RNA came from the PAXgene miRNA kit for fixed scalp, the miRNeasy kit for PBMCs, and the RNeasy kit for mouse skin. TCRbeta CDR3 regions were amplified by immunoSEQ multiplex PCR with 35 Vbeta forward and 13 Jbeta reverse primers.

Per the germline V gene, SQVTM is the CDR1 and ANQGSEA is the CDR2. The cysteine opens and the phenylalanine closes a CDR3 of 16 amino acids. This entry keeps only the CDR3 DNA: 48 bases, framed from base 1. Clipping removes 1 base from V and 1 base from J, with 5 as the unmatched junction base count. Broader findings and caveats from the paper: Scalp TCR repertoire analysis is complicated because resident alphabeta T cells in normal human skin are also sequenced, whereas mouse skin is dominated by gammadelta T cells. TCR sequences shared between patients were less clear than in mice, possibly partly because of HLA diversity in the patient population. Compared with normal scalp, lesional scalp had higher clonality and more expanded CD8+ clones, particularly in alopecia totalis/universalis, a pattern that suggests antigenic drive.

In light of the paper, this sample's time point label describes: baseline before oral tofacitinib. Lesional scalp punch biopsies and peripheral blood were obtained from alopecia areata patients. PBMCs were isolated by density centrifugation and stained for CD3, CD4 and CD8, and CD4+ and CD8+ T cells were sorted on a FACSAria. The library was built by means of the immunoSEQ multiplex PCR assay. RNA was extracted from all samples and reverse transcribed into cDNA as template for TCR sequencing. First-strand cDNA was synthesized with SuperScript III using a 2:1 mix of oligo-dT and random hexamers. A synthetic immune receptor repertoire was used to assess amplification bias, and residual bias was removed computationally. As for the authors' bioinformatics: Raw reads were preprocessed to remove errors, and CDR3 was defined according to IMGT conventions as the region from the conserved cysteine to phenylalanine. Clonality was computed as 1 minus the Shannon entropy, with the entropy normalized by log2 of the number of productive unique TCRs. Whether scalp clones were CD4 or CD8 was inferred by matching scalp TCRbeta sequences against CD4 and CD8 repertoires sorted from blood. Drawn from immuneACCESS, this table holds only the in-frame rearrangements with V and J called that TCRdb kept. Clones are partly lost; checked studies trace under half to an unresolved V gene and leave the rest unexplained. V and J calls and clone size follow that table, whereas D and trimming were derived from the DNA. The sample profile shows around 140,000 clones; 75% to 90% of them were found once. The ten largest clones capture roughly 15% of the sample.

This chain is built from TRBV29-1 and TRBJ2-1; the junction holds 9 bases that match TRBD1. This clonotype originated in a human donor with alopecia areata. Source: CD8+ T cells sorted from blood, taken at week 0. The DNA sequence is TGCAGCGTTGAAGCCCAGACAGGGGGGTCCTACAATGAGCAGTTCTTC. This yields the protein CSVEAQTGGSYNEQFF.